Presented here are 25 T cell receptor beta chains from one specimen sequenced in a study of CD8 T cells in ankylosing spondylitis. Using its own MiXCR run on the 5' RACE reads, TCRdb lists one record per CDR3 protein. This sample has about 39,000 distinct CDR3 sequences; 10% to 13% occur once, and the top ten carry approximately 16%. The sequenced sample consisted of blood, either unsorted or a sorted T cell fraction (not recorded which). These receptors all stem from a male donor with ankylosing spondylitis or in good health (not recorded which).

This clonotype is medium-sized (0.01 to 0.1%) by share. This rearrangement joins TRBV10-3 to TRBJ1-6; D not certain. V was clipped by 2 bases and J by 8 bases, with 4 bases between them. This CDR3 spans 12 amino acids. Germline V gene lookup returns CDR1 ENHRY and CDR2 SYGVKD. Here the CDR3 DNA reads TGTGCCATCAGTGAGGGACATTCACCCCTCCACTTT. It translates to CAISEGHSPLHF.

This clonotype has at least ten counts. This chain uses TRBV18 with TRBJ2-5; no definite D call. Germline-derived CDR1 and CDR2 are KGHSH and LQKENI. The CDR3 runs 14 residues. V was pared by 2 bases and J by 7 bases, with 14 bases between. As DNA, the CDR3 is TGTGCCAGCTCACCAGGGGTGCAGCATTCGACCCAGTACTTC. Its translation is CASSPGVQHSTQYF.

This clonotype has a count of ten or more. The chain joins TRBV5-1 to TRBJ2-1, with D possibly matching TRBD1 (7 bases). The germline gives CDR1 SGHRS, CDR2 YFSETQ. V lost 0 bases and J 5 bases, leaving 18 bases between the germline ends. This CDR3 contains 17 residues. This CDR3 reads CASSLGGGRGRNNEQFF. CDR3 nucleotides: TGCGCCAGCAGCTTGGGGGGAGGCAGGGGGAGAAACAATGAGCAGTTCTTC.

Only a few counts were recorded for this clonotype. This chain connects TRBV3-2 to TRBJ2-7; the table's D gene call, TRBD2, was not cross checked with the DNA. TRBV3-2 is a pseudogene locus. This CDR3 comprises 15 residues. The DNA for the CDR3 is TGTGCCAGCAGCCAAGCCCTAGCGGGTCTTAGCGAGCAGTACTTC. This gives the protein CASSQALAGLSEQYF.

This clonotype has a count of ten or more. The V call is TRBV28, the J call TRBJ2-7; D unresolved. The CDR3 is 13 residues long. Trimming pared 6 bases from V and 4 bases from J, leaving 13 bases between. The V gene's germline CDR1 is MDHEN and CDR2 SYDVKM. CDR3 DNA sequence: TGTGCCAGCAGGGCCAGTAAGGCGTACGAGCAGTACTTC. Encoded protein: CASRASKAYEQYF.

In this sample, this clonotype turned up many times. This chain links TRBV6-5 with TRBJ2-7, with D possibly being TRBD2 (6 bases). This CDR3 is built from 18 residues. CDR1 and CDR2 from the germline V gene are MNHEY and SVGAGI. V gave up 1 base and J gave up 4 bases, with 23 bases separating them. CDR3 in amino acids: CASSYYPGTPRGVYEQYF. The CDR3 DNA is TGTGCCAGCAGTTACTACCCCGGGACTCCACGTGGGGTTTACGAGCAGTACTTC.

In its sample, this clonotype was seen a few times. The rearrangement joins TRBV5-6 to TRBJ2-5, with 10 bases that match TRBD1. Germline V gene sequence: CDR1 SGHDT, CDR2 YYEEEE. The CDR3 runs to 19 residues. The ends lost 4 bases at V and 5 bases at J; junction bases unmatched: 20. CDR3 in DNA: TGTGCCAGCAGCACCACTCGGGACAGGGGACACTTTGGCGGGGAGACCCAGTACTTC. Translation: CASSTTRDRGHFGGETQYF.

This clonotype was seen ten or more times. The V gene is TRBV6-5, the J gene TRBJ1-5, with 7 bases that match TRBD1. The V segment lost 6 bases and the J segment 3 bases; nucleotides outside the gene matches: 5. The length of the CDR3 is 14 residues. CDR1 and CDR2 (germline): MNHEY, SVGAGI. CDR3 in amino acids: CASSLQGSNQPQHF. In DNA form, the CDR3 reads TGTGCCAGCAGCTTACAGGGGTCCAATCAGCCCCAGCATTTT.

This clonotype has ten or more counts. V is TRBV12-3 or TRBV12-4 and J is TRBJ2-7, with D perhaps TRBD2 (6 bases). Trimming shortened V by 6 bases and J by 0 bases, and 12 bases separated the two germline ends. There are 14 residues in the CDR3. CDR3: CASSRGLSSYEQYF. DNA of the CDR3: TGTGCCAGCAGCCGGGGACTGAGCTCCTACGAGCAGTACTTC.

The CDR3 region has the DNA TGTGCCAGCAGCTTAGGCACCGTTCGGATTTTCGATGGCTACACCTTC. Its translation: CASSLGTVRIFDGYTF. The chain combines TRBV11-1 with TRBJ1-2, with unresolved D. V was trimmed by 1 base and J by 6 bases, leaving 18 bases between them. CDR3 length: 16 amino acids. The germline V gene has CDR1 SGHAT and CDR2 FQDESV (reference sequence).

This chain uses TRBV20-1 with TRBJ1-2, with a weak D call TRBD1 (5 bases). This CDR3 region has 16 residues. Germline V lookup: CDR1 DFQATT, CDR2 SNEGSKA (reference sequence). Trimming stripped 0 bases from V and 6 bases from J, with 20 bases between. CDR3 in DNA: TGCAGTGCTAGAGAGCCTGGGCGGGACGGGGCGAATGGCTACACCTTC. It yields the protein CSAREPGRDGANGYTF.

This clonotype was seen at least ten times. CDR3 sequence reads: CASSLGGLHEQFF. In DNA form, the CDR3 reads TGTGCCAGCAGTCTCGGAGGGCTCCATGAGCAGTTCTTC. This chain connects TRBV12-3 or TRBV12-4 to TRBJ2-1, with TRBD2 as a possible D gene (6 bases). The CDR3 totals 13 residues. V was shortened by 5 bases and J by 8 bases, with 13 bases between the two germline ends.

This clonotype was seen repeatedly, ten times or more. V is TRBV5-1 and J is TRBJ1-1; a possible D gene is TRBD1 (5 bases). V lost 3 bases and J lost 4, with 13 bases in between. The CDR3 has 14 residues. Germline V gene data show CDR1 as SGHRS and CDR2 as YFSETQ. CDR3 region: CASSSLKGITEAFF. CDR3 sequence (DNA): TGCGCCAGCAGCTCCCTTAAGGGGATCACTGAAGCTTTCTTT. The whole variable domain, filled in from reference TRBV5-1 and TRBJ1-1, reads KAGVTQTPRYLIKTRGQQVTLSCSPISGHRSVSWYQQTPGQGLQFLFEYFSETQRNKGNFPGRFSGRQFSNSRSEMNVSTLELGDSALYLCASSSLKGITEAFFGQGTRLTVV.

This clonotype was recorded many times. V and J are TRBV18 and TRBJ2-1; TRBD1 agrees at 8 bases. The CDR3 covers 14 residues. V trimming: 2 bases; J trimming: 8 bases; junction bases outside the gene matches: 5. CDR1 is KGHSH, CDR2 LQKENI, per germline. CDR3 residues: CASSPGQGGHEQFF. The CDR3 nucleotides are TGTGCCAGCTCACCAGGACAGGGTGGCCATGAGCAGTTCTTC.

This clonotype was seen ten or more times. This chain connects TRBV5-1 to TRBJ2-5; D is perhaps TRBD2 (7 bases). The CDR3 consists of 14 residues. Germline CDR1 SGHRS, CDR2 YFSETQ. Between the trimmed V and J ends, which lost 4 bases and 3 bases, there was a span of 13 bases. CDR3 in amino acids: CASSPGGPKETQYF. The CDR3 coding sequence is TGCGCCAGCAGCCCGGGGGGCCCTAAAGAGACCCAGTACTTC.

This clonotype has at least ten counts. Here the CDR3 DNA reads TGTGCCAGCAGTAGGACGGCCTCCTACGAGCAGTACTTC. Its protein is CASSRTASYEQYF. V is TRBV6-2 or TRBV6-3 and J is TRBJ2-7; D is undetermined. The CDR3 totals 13 residues. Germline V gives CDR1 MNHEY, CDR2 SVGEGT. V lost 5 bases to trimming and J lost 0 bases, with 8 bases between them.

This clonotype was seen repeatedly, ten times or more. The chain joins TRBV7-2 to TRBJ2-7; possible D gene TRBD2, 5 bases. Germline loops: CDR1 SGHTA, CDR2 FQGNSA. Between the trimmed V and J ends, which lost 1 base and 6 bases, there was a span of 10 bases. The CDR3 is made up of 13 amino acids. As DNA, the CDR3 is TGTGCCAGCAGCTTAGTAGCTCGGGGCGAGCAGTACTTC. The encoded protein is CASSLVARGEQYF.

This clonotype was picked up many times. This chain connects TRBV12-3 or TRBV12-4 to TRBJ2-5; 9 bases are a match to TRBD1. V gave up 5 bases and J gave up 5 bases; unmatched junction bases: 9. The CDR3 totals 15 residues. The CDR3 region is CASSITGGSRETQYF. In DNA, the CDR3 is TGTGCCAGCAGTATCACAGGGGGCTCTAGGGAGACCCAGTACTTC.

This clonotype was counted ten times or more. V is TRBV12-3 or TRBV12-4 and J is TRBJ2-1, with D possibly TRBD1 on 5 matching bases. V was clipped by 5 bases and J by 7 bases, with 9 bases between them. The CDR3 sequence is 12 residues long. Here the CDR3 reads CASSIQVNEQFF. Written as DNA, the CDR3 is TGTGCCAGCAGTATACAGGTTAATGAGCAGTTCTTC.

This clonotype was observed at least ten times. The rearrangement joins TRBV2 to TRBJ2-3, with D tentatively TRBD1 or TRBD2 (6 bases each). The CDR3 spans 14 residues. Trimming shortened V by 2 bases and J by 5 bases, and 11 bases separated the two germline ends. Germline lookup yields CDR1 SNHLY and CDR2 FYNNEI. CDR3 DNA: TGTGCCAGCAGTGAACCGGGGGCGGGAGATACGCAGTATTTT. Translating it yields CASSEPGAGDTQYF.

The sample holds many counts of this clonotype. The rearrangement links TRBV20-1 to TRBJ1-3, with TRBD1 matching 7 bases. Germline V gene data show CDR1 as DFQATT and CDR2 as SNEGSKA (reference sequence). The CDR3 extends over 15 amino acids. Losses at the gene ends were 3 bases for V and 2 bases for J; bases not matched to a gene: 7. CDR3 coding DNA: TGCAGTGCTAGTCGCATGACAGGGACTGGAAACACCATATATTTT. Translated, it gives CSASRMTGTGNTIYF.

This clonotype has ten or more counts. The V and J genes are TRBV9 and TRBJ2-7, with D perhaps being TRBD1 or TRBD2 (5 bases each). Trimming took 0 bases from V and 7 from J, leaving 11 bases between them. CDR3 length: 13 amino acids. Germline CDR1 is SGDLS and CDR2 is YYNGEE. CDR3 residues: CASSVGGGQEQYF. The CDR3 nucleotides are TGTGCCAGCAGCGTAGGTGGGGGTCAGGAGCAGTACTTC.

This clonotype was counted many times. The chain combines TRBV3-1 with TRBJ2-7, with 10 bases fitting TRBD2. V trimming: 5 bases; J trimming: 3 bases; junction bases outside the gene matches: 4. There are 14 residues in the CDR3. CDR1 LGHDT and CDR2 YNNKEL come from the germline V gene (reference sequence). CDR3 protein: CASSISSGGYEQYF. The CDR3 nucleotides read TGTGCCAGCAGCATCTCTAGCGGGGGCTACGAGCAGTACTTC.

This clonotype was seen at least ten times. This chain joins TRBV19 and TRBJ2-2; D is possibly TRBD2 (5 bases). The length of the CDR3 is 15 residues. V lost 4 bases, J lost 1 base, and 10 bases lay in between. Germline values: CDR1 LNHDA, CDR2 SQIVND (reference sequence). The CDR3 DNA reads as TGTGCCAGTAGTAAGTCCGGGGTGAACACCGGGGAGCTGTTTTTT. Translation: CASSKSGVNTGELFF.

This clonotype has a count of ten or more. The chain couples TRBV19 to TRBJ2-1, with 8 bases identical to TRBD2. V lost 2 bases to trimming and J lost 3 bases; unmatched junction nucleotides: 3. Germline V CDR1 and CDR2: LNHDA, SQIVND (reference sequence). The CDR3 is 15 amino acids. The CDR3 loop is CASSISGSIYNEQFF. CDR3 DNA: TGTGCCAGTAGTATAAGCGGGAGTATCTACAATGAGCAGTTCTTC.